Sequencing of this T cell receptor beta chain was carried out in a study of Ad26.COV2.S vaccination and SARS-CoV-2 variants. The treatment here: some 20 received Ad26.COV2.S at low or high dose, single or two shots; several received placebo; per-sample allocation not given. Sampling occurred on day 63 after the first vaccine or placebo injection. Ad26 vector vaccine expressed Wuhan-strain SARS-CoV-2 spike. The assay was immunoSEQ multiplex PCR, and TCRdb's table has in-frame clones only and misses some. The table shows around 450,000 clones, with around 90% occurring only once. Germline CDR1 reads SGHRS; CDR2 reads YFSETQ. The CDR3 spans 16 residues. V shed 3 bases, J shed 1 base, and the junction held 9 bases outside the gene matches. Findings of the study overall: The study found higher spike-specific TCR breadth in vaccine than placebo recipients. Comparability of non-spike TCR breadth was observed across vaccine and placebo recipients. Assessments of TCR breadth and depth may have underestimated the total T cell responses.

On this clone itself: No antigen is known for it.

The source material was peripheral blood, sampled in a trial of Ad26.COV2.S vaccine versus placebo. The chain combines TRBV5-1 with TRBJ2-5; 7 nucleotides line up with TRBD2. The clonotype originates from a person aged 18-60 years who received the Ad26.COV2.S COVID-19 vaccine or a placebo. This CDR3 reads CASSSSKTSAQETQYF. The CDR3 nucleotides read TGCGCCAGCAGCTCGTCCAAAACTAGCGCCCAAGAGACCCAGTACTTC.